This T cell receptor beta chain was captured by sequencing in a study of cytomegalovirus exposure and HLA in healthy donors. Looking at the study overall: The 550 to 700 first-cohort repertoires and the 95 to 150 validation repertoires shared the same platform, a later analysis reported.

Produced via immunoSEQ multiplex PCR; TCRdb's table is partial and in-frame only. The sample holds 100,000 to 150,000 clones, about 96% seen once. General study points: 150 to 200 TCR beta chains were listed as cytomegalovirus-associated. Per published reports, the classifier diagnosed cytomegalovirus status with high specificity and sensitivity.

The donors were part of the validation cohort, which consisted of more than 90 subjects and was separate from the first cohort of 670 or so subjects. With regard to this clone: Its antigen is not identified.

The CDR3 is 17 residues long. Germline V CDR1 and CDR2: SGHTA, FQGNSA. J was trimmed by 2 bases and V by 2 bases; bases with no gene match: 6. Sequenced: PBMCs. The source is a man aged 18 to 30 in good health and CMV-seronegative. The chain employs TRBV7-2 and TRBJ2-7, with 13 positions matching TRBD2. The CDR3 bases are TGTGCCAGCAGCTTATCTATCACTAGCGGGAGGGCCTACGAGCAGTACTTC. This sequence encodes CASSLSITSGRAYEQYF.